The present T cell receptor (beta chain) was sequenced within a study of cytomegalovirus exposure and HLA in healthy donors. Study in general: Unique TCRs from HLA-typed donors, 75 million to 100 million of them, were held in an early data release. Study-level points and caveats: Analysis was performed later, and it showed HLA-associated TCR beta chains to be more clonally expanded than equally common others. TCR beta V- and J-gene trimming was later associated with a missense DCLRE1C variant. Apparent HLA restriction characterized most CMV-associated TCR beta chains in a later analysis.

This CDR3 contains 14 residues. Looked up from germline, CDR1 is ENHRY and CDR2 is SYGVKD. V lost 0 bases and J 5 bases, leaving 10 bases between the germline ends. With respect to this clone: As yet, its antigen is unknown.

PCR primers comprised 60 Vbeta and 13 Jbeta primers. Measured with immunoSEQ multiplex PCR; TCRdb has only the in-frame clones, and not every one. The data contain hundreds of thousands of clones, roughly 78% of them seen just once; the ten biggest clones take up approximately 0.47%. The chain combines TRBV10-3 with TRBJ2-5; the D gene is possibly TRBD2 (5 bases). Specimen: PBMCs. The clonotype originates from a boy under 18 in good health and CMV-seronegative. CDR3 coding DNA: TGTGCCATCAGTGAGTCGGCCGGGGTTGAGACCCAGTACTTC. Residues: CAISESAGVETQYF.